This is a list of T cell receptor beta chains from one sample in a study of blood T cells in healthy people across ages. TCRdb re-called the 5' RACE reads through MiXCR, storing one row per CDR3 protein. The sample has 1.5 million or so distinct CDR3 sequences, approximately 42% seen once. The source material was blood. The receptor source for this set is a woman under 30 in good health. Each CDR3 is given with its conserved first and last residue. D genes are given only for firm matches. Size values are once, few and many counts, or a class for expanded clones, and some rows have none.

D	J	size	V	CDR3	DNA
TRBD2	TRBJ2-1	few	TRBV24-1	CATSDYNGRAREQFF	TGTGCCACCAGTGACTATAACGGGAGGGCCCGTGAGCAGTTCTTC
TRBD1	TRBJ2-7	few	TRBV11-2	CASSFLGQGSYEQYF	TGTGCCAGCAGCTTCCTGGGACAGGGGTCCTACGAGCAGTACTTC
NA	TRBJ2-7	NA	TRBV6-2/TRBV6-3	CASSVGRVVEQYF	TGTGCCAGCAGCGTGGGTCGAGTTGTCGAGCAGTACTTC
TRBD1	TRBJ2-1	NA	TRBV11-1	CASSLVPGQVINEQFF	TGTGCCAGCAGCTTAGTTCCGGGACAGGTTATTAATGAGCAGTTCTTC
NA	TRBJ2-7	NA	TRBV6-5	CASSSGQLYEQYF	TGTGCCAGCAGTTCCGGACAGCTCTACGAGCAGTACTTC
TRBD2	TRBJ2-4	NA	TRBV12-3/TRBV12-4	CASSPGTSGSGVRNIQYF	TGTGCCAGCAGCCCTGGGACTAGCGGGAGTGGGGTTCGAAACATTCAGTACTTC
TRBD1	TRBJ2-1	NA	TRBV28	CASRTPQGEYNEQFF	TGTGCCAGCAGAACCCCCCAGGGGGAGTACAATGAGCAGTTCTTC
NA	TRBJ2-7	few	TRBV7-9	CASSLTLAYEQYF	TGTGCCAGCAGCCTTACTTTAGCCTACGAGCAGTACTTC
NA	TRBJ2-5	NA	TRBV6-2/TRBV6-3	CASIRNSDQETQYF	TGTGCCAGCATACGAAACTCGGACCAAGAGACCCAGTACTTC
TRBD2	TRBJ2-5	few	TRBV20-1	CSAFLAGTETQYF	TGCAGTGCTTTCCTAGCGGGAACAGAGACCCAGTACTTC